Each of the 11 T cell receptor beta chains below was sequenced from the same sample in a study of blood T cell repertoires in COVID-19. Generated by immunoSEQ multiplex PCR, the TCRdb table keeps only in-frame clones and is missing some. The sample shows about 210,000 clones, approximately 78% of them seen only once. Sequenced: peripheral blood. All receptors come from a woman aged 40 to 50 with acute or convalescent COVID-19.

The gene calls are TRBV6-5 and TRBJ1-1; 8 nucleotides line up with TRBD1. CDR3 length equals 13 residues. The ends lost 8 bases at V and 3 bases at J; junction bases unmatched: 5. Germline CDR1 is MNHEY and CDR2 is SVGAGI. This chain's CDR3 is CASWTGRDTEAFF. CDR3 bases: TGTGCCAGCTGGACAGGGCGAGACACTGAAGCTTTCTTT.

The V and J genes are TRBV5-1 and TRBJ1-1; D is perhaps TRBD1 (5 bases). This CDR3 is built from 13 residues. Trimming cost V 0 bases and J 7 bases, with 10 bases left between them. Germline V gives CDR1 SGHRS, CDR2 YFSETQ. DNA of the CDR3: TGCGCCAGCAGCTTGGCCCGACAGAATGAAGCTTTCTTT. Protein sequence: CASSLARQNEAFF.

V is TRBV6-6 and J is TRBJ1-6, with D possibly TRBD1 on 6 matching bases. The CDR3 spans 16 residues. The germline V and J ends were trimmed by 0 bases and 3 bases, with 9 bases remaining between them. Germline CDR1 reads MNHNY; CDR2 reads SVGAGI (reference sequence). The CDR3 coding sequence is TGTGCCAGCAGTTACTCGACAGGCAACTATAATTCACCCCTCCACTTT. Protein: CASSYSTGNYNSPLHF.

The rearrangement uses TRBV9 and TRBJ2-7; the D gene is possibly TRBD1 (6 bases). The CDR3 has 14 amino acids. Germline V gene lookup returns CDR1 SGDLS and CDR2 YYNGEE. V dropped 2 bases and J dropped 1 base, with 10 bases sitting between them. The CDR3 is CASSVQGSSYEQYF. In DNA form, the CDR3 reads TGTGCCAGCAGCGTCCAGGGGTCTTCCTACGAGCAGTACTTC.

V and J are TRBV5-1 and TRBJ2-3, with TRBD2 matching 13 bases. This CDR3 has 16 amino acids. Germline V gives CDR1 SGHRS, CDR2 YFSETQ. With V trimmed by 0 bases and J by 4 bases, 2 bases remained unmatched. CDR3 coding DNA: TGCGCCAGCAGCTTGGAACTAGCGGGAGGGGCAGATACGCAGTATTTT. Translated: CASSLELAGGADTQYF.

J is TRBJ2-7 and V is TRBV4-3; 12 bases are shared with TRBD1. This CDR3 comprises 15 residues. V shed 4 bases and J 5 bases; nucleotides not matched to a gene: 6. From germline, CDR1 is LGHNA and CDR2 YSLEER. CDR3 in DNA: TGCGCCAGCAGCCGCGGGACAGGGGGCCGAGACGAGCAGTACTTC. Amino acid sequence: CASSRGTGGRDEQYF.

V and J are TRBV19 and TRBJ2-7, with no clear D. The germline V gene encodes CDR1 LNHDA and CDR2 SQIVND (reference sequence). The ends were cut back, 5 bases at V and 0 bases at J, with 11 bases in the middle. This CDR3 spans 14 amino acids. The CDR3 region has the DNA TGTGCCAGTAGTCCTTCTTCCAGCTCCTACGAGCAGTACTTC. It codes for CASSPSSSSYEQYF.

This sequence joins TRBV19 and TRBJ2-7; D remains ambiguous. CDR3 length equals 16 residues. Germline values: CDR1 LNHDA, CDR2 SQIVND (reference sequence). Trimming cost V 5 bases and J 0 bases, with 17 bases left between them. The CDR3 sequence is CASSDPGRSSSYEQYF. The CDR3 DNA reads as TGTGCCAGTAGTGATCCGGGTCGATCGAGCTCCTACGAGCAGTACTTC. Supplemented by reference TRBV19 and TRBJ2-7, the full variable domain reads DGGITQSPKYLFRKEGQNVTLSCEQNLNHDAMYWYRQDPGQGLRLIYYSQIVNDFQKGDIAEGYSVSREKKESFPLTVTSAQKNPTAFYLCASSDPGRSSSYEQYFGPGTRLTVT.

V and J are TRBV2 and TRBJ2-7; D is uncertain. The germline CDR1 and CDR2 sequences are SNHLY and FYNNEI. Trimming removed 6 bases at V and 4 bases at J, with 10 bases between. This CDR3 spans 12 amino acids. The CDR3 spells CASSDTPYEQYF. The DNA of the CDR3 is TGTGCCAGCAGCGACACCCCTTACGAGCAGTACTTC.

A single count supports this clone. The chain has TRBV5-5 and TRBJ2-1; 7 bases fit TRBD2. Trimming cost V 1 base and J 8 bases; bases outside gene matches: 6. The CDR3 contains 14 residues. CDR1 and CDR2 (germline): SGHKS, YYEKEE (reference sequence). This chain's CDR3 is CASSLYPSGYEQFF. In nucleotides, the CDR3 is TGTGCCAGCAGCTTGTATCCTAGCGGATATGAGCAGTTCTTC.

The chain has TRBV9 and TRBJ1-1, with D unclear. The germline V gene encodes CDR1 SGDLS and CDR2 YYNGEE. Trimming removed 3 bases from V and 0 bases from J, with 15 bases in between. This CDR3 region has 16 residues. Here the CDR3 DNA reads TGTGCCAGCAGCGGACGGACTCGCCTTATGAACACTGAAGCTTTCTTT. This translates into CASSGRTRLMNTEAFF.